This TCR beta chain was sequenced for a study of cytomegalovirus exposure and HLA in healthy donors. This CDR3 has 17 residues. The PCR used 60 Vbeta and 13 Jbeta primers. Measured with immunoSEQ multiplex PCR; TCRdb has only the in-frame clones, and not every one. The sample carries more than 110,000 clones, about 78% recorded once. The sample was PBMCs. The source of this sequence is a man in his forties in good health and CMV-seropositive. The chain carries TRBV21-1 and TRBJ1-1; whether TRBD1, the table's D call, matches the DNA was not checked. TRBV21-1 is marked as a pseudogene. The CDR3 loop reads CASSHRGLPWMNTEAFF. CDR3 DNA: TGTGCCAGCTCTCACAGGGGGCTCCCTTGGATGAACACTGAAGCTTTCTTT.